These 9 T cell receptor beta chains share one sample of origin, sequenced in a study of Graves' ophthalmopathy and Graves' hyperthyroidism. TCR beta CDR3 regions were amplified from RNA transcripts. RT-PCR with HTBI primers came first, then second-round multiplex PCR. TCRdb fed the multiplex PCR reads into MiXCR, producing one record per CDR3 protein. The sample holds 650,000 to 900,000 distinct CDR3 sequences, approximately 40% seen once. Source material: peripheral blood. These TCRs come from an adult man with Graves' ophthalmopathy.

The rearrangement uses TRBV25-1 and TRBJ1-6; 8 bases line up with TRBD1. J was trimmed by 9 bases and V by 2 bases; bases with no gene match: 9. Germline CDR1 MGHDK, CDR2 SYGVNS. The CDR3 is made up of 16 amino acids. Here the CDR3 DNA reads TGTGCCAGCAGTGAAGGACAGGGTTTCGGTTCTTCACCCCTCCACTTT. Amino acids: CASSEGQGFGSSPLHF.

V is TRBV29-1 and J is TRBJ1-1; D is unresolved. The germline CDR1 and CDR2 sequences are SQVTM and ANQGSEA. Between the trimmed V and J ends, which lost 8 bases and 3 bases, there was a span of 13 bases. The CDR3 sequence is 12 residues long. The CDR3 nucleotides are TGCAGCAGTTTCGAGCCTTACACTGAAGCTTTCTTT. Translation: CSSFEPYTEAFF.

In regard to this clonotype: A much larger clone is a single base away; this may be a read error. The chain uses TRBV19 and TRBJ1-2, with TRBD1 as a possible D gene (5 bases). The CDR3 is 12 residues long. Germline assignment: CDR1 LNHDA and CDR2 SQIVND (reference sequence). The CDR3 region is CASSIRGYGYSF. CDR3 DNA: TGTGCCAGTAGTATACGGGGCTATGGCTACAGCTTC.

With regard to this clonotype: Sequence at one end of the junction differs from germline and may be a read error. This chain connects TRBV10-3 to TRBJ1-2, with 7 nucleotides matching TRBD1. CDR3 length: 14 residues. Germline assignment: CDR1 ENHRY and CDR2 SYGVKD. CDR3 nucleotide sequence: TGTGCCAGCAGTTCGGGACAGCGTTTCTATGGCTACACCTTC. This translates into CASSSGQRFYGYTF.

In this sample, this clonotype turned up a few times. The V call is TRBV14, the J call TRBJ2-5, with TRBD2 identical over 8 bases. The CDR3 runs 17 residues. CDR1 and CDR2 (germline): SGHDN, FVKESK. J lost 4 bases, V lost 1 base, and 11 bases had no gene match. CDR3 bases: TGTGCCAGCAGCCAAGTTGACGCGGGGGGATATTTAGAGACCCAGTACTTC. Protein sequence: CASSQVDAGGYLETQYF.

Comment on this clonotype: Since no conserved phenylalanine or tryptophan closes the CDR3, a read error is the likely cause. No DNA is shown, since the ends of the CDR3 on it are uncertain; the CDR3 is the one TCRdb lists. The chain carries TRBV10-3 and TRBJ1-2. In germline, CDR1 is ENHRY, CDR2 SYGVKD. The CDR3 region is 8 residues in length, termini included. The chain's CDR3 is CAISESPQ.

This clonotype was seen ten or more times. The CDR3 reads CASSESGRGGKLFF. In nucleotides, the CDR3 is TGTGCCAGCAGTGAATCCGGCAGGGGAGGAAAACTGTTTTTT. This rearrangement joins TRBV25-1 to TRBJ1-4, with a possible D match to TRBD1 (6 bases). This CDR3 is built from 14 residues. Trimming removed 1 base from V and 10 bases from J, with 13 bases in between. Germline CDR1 and CDR2: MGHDK and SYGVNS.

The V gene is TRBV29-1, the J gene TRBJ2-5; either TRBD1 or TRBD2 may fit D (5 bases each). The CDR3 extends over 14 amino acids. The germline CDR1 and CDR2 sequences are SQVTM and ANQGSEA. The V and J ends lost 6 bases and 3 bases respectively, with 17 bases between them. DNA of the CDR3: TGCAGCGTCCGCGGTCCAGGGAGAGAAGAGACCCAGTACTTC. Translating gives CSVRGPGREETQYF.

The rearrangement joins TRBV29-1 to TRBJ1-1; D unclear. This CDR3 has 13 amino acids. V was shortened by 8 bases and J by 4 bases, with 17 bases between the two germline ends. The germline CDR1 and CDR2 sequences are SQVTM and ANQGSEA. CDR3 loop: CSPHTGVPTEAFF. CDR3 bases: TGCAGCCCACATACCGGGGTCCCCACTGAAGCTTTCTTT.